This entry lists 21 T cell receptor beta chains sequenced from one sample in a study of cytomegalovirus exposure and HLA in healthy donors. Use of 60 Vbeta and 13 Jbeta primers characterized the PCR. The assay was immunoSEQ multiplex PCR, and TCRdb's table has in-frame clones only and misses some. The sample has roughly 220,000 clones, more than 75% seen once. Specimen: PBMCs. The source of these receptors is a woman in her thirties or forties in good health and CMV-seronegative.

This clone was seen once. This sequence joins TRBV6-1 and TRBJ1-6; a weak D match, TRBD1 (5 bases). Germline V gene data show CDR1 as MNHNS and CDR2 as SASEGT. This CDR3 has 13 amino acids. The V end was cut by 8 bases, the J end by 7 bases, with 12 bases between. The CDR3 nucleotides read TGTGCCAGCGTGCAGACAGAGAATTCACCCCTCCACTTT. As protein: CASVQTENSPLHF.

The V and J genes are TRBV6-1 and TRBJ2-3; 8 nucleotides agree with TRBD2. This CDR3 is built from 12 residues. Germline V gene lookup returns CDR1 MNHNS and CDR2 SASEGT. J was trimmed by 13 bases and V by 8 bases; bases with no gene match: 11. CDR3 protein: CASSRVAGLKYF. In DNA form, the CDR3 reads TGTGCCAGCTCCAGGGTAGCGGGATTGAAGTATTTT.

A remark on this clone: At one end the junction does not follow the germline gene, possibly because of a read error. The J gene is TRBJ1-2, the V gene TRBV7-9; possibly TRBD1 for D (5 bases). CDR3 length: 15 amino acids. Germline values: CDR1 SEHNR, CDR2 FQNEAQ (reference sequence). The CDR3: CSSSPLTPRTHGYTF. The CDR3 DNA is TGTTCCAGCAGCCCATTAACCCCAAGGACACATGGCTACACCTTC. The full variable domain, rest sourced from reference TRBV7-9 and TRBJ1-2, is DTGVSQNPRHKITKRGQNVTFRCDPISEHNRLYWYRQTLGQGPEFLTYFQNEAQLEKSRLLSDRFSAERPKGSFSTLEIQRTEQGDSAMYLCSSSPLTPRTHGYTFGSGTRLTVV.

This chain links TRBV5-5 with TRBJ1-1; D remains ambiguous. CDR1 SGHKS and CDR2 YYEKEE come from the germline V gene (reference sequence). Trimming left V 0 bases short and J 0 bases short, with 9 bases between. CDR3 length: 15 residues. CDR3 loop: CASSLVSGLNTEAFF. CDR3 coding DNA: TGTGCCAGCAGCTTGGTATCCGGTCTGAACACTGAAGCTTTCTTT.

The rearrangement links TRBV28 to TRBJ2-3, with TRBD1 matching over 7 bases. The ends lost 3 bases at V and 5 bases at J; junction bases unmatched: 17. The germline V gene encodes CDR1 MDHEN and CDR2 SYDVKM. The CDR3 has 18 residues. CDR3 residues: CASSFLKGAGRDQDTQYF. The CDR3 DNA follows: TGTGCCAGCAGTTTTCTCAAGGGGGCCGGTAGGGATCAAGATACGCAGTATTTT.

The V call is TRBV18, the J call TRBJ2-1, with 7 bases aligning to TRBD1. CDR1 KGHSH and CDR2 LQKENI come from the germline V gene. Germline trimming cut 6 bases from V and 6 bases from J; bases unmatched to any gene: 8. The CDR3 runs 14 residues. The CDR3, as DNA: TGTGCCAGCTCCGAGACCCGACAGGGCAATGAGCAGTTCTTC. This encodes CASSETRQGNEQFF.

This clone was picked up one time. The J gene is TRBJ2-7, the V gene TRBV27; D not certain. V was clipped by 1 base and J by 4 bases, with 8 bases between them. The V gene's germline CDR1 is MNHEY and CDR2 SMNVEV (reference sequence). The CDR3 covers 13 residues. Here the CDR3 DNA reads TGTGCCAGCAGTTTATTGCTCGGGTACGAGCAGTACTTC. Its translation is CASSLLLGYEQYF.

Turning to this clone: At one end the junction does not follow the germline gene, possibly because of a read error. This sequence joins TRBV29-1 and TRBJ2-7; D possibly uses TRBD1 or TRBD2 (6 bases each). Germline lookup yields CDR1 SQVTM and CDR2 ANQGSEA. This CDR3 has 14 residues. Here the CDR3 DNA reads TGCAGCGTCGAAGGGGGGACAACCTCGGGGGAGCAGTACTTC. Its translation: CSVEGGTTSGEQYF.

The chain is built from TRBV12-5 and TRBJ2-5, with a weak D call TRBD2 (6 bases). Germline V gene data show CDR1 as LGHNT and CDR2 as FRNRAP. Trimming took 0 bases from V and 5 from J, leaving 10 bases between them. This CDR3 is built from 14 residues. CDR3 in DNA: TGTGCTAGTGGTTTGGTTCCGGGGAGGGAGACCCAGTACTTC. Translated: CASGLVPGRETQYF.

This clone was seen only a few times. The chain links TRBV7-9 to TRBJ2-3; 7 bases fit TRBD2. From germline, CDR1 is SEHNR and CDR2 FQNEAQ (reference sequence). The CDR3 has 13 residues. V trimming: 5 bases; J trimming: 2 bases; junction bases outside the gene matches: 1. The CDR3 DNA sequence: TGTGCCAGCAGCGGACTAGTCACAGATACGCAGTATTTT. Translated: CASSGLVTDTQYF.

J is TRBJ2-1 and V is TRBV6-5; D is unclear. The CDR3 contains 15 residues. Germline values: CDR1 MNHEY, CDR2 SVGAGI. V shed 0 bases and J shed 3 bases, with 9 bases lying between them. CDR3 in amino acids: CASSYSPGSYNEQFF. The DNA for the CDR3 is TGTGCCAGCAGTTACTCGCCAGGTAGCTACAATGAGCAGTTCTTC.

CDR3 amino acids: CASSQLWRSSTDTQYF. The DNA for the CDR3 is TGTGCCAGCAGCCAACTTTGGCGGAGTAGCACAGATACGCAGTATTTT. J is TRBJ2-3 and V is TRBV7-3; D call uncertain. Germline V gene lookup returns CDR1 SGHTA and CDR2 FQGTGA. V was pared by 5 bases and J by 0 bases, with 15 bases between. The CDR3 is 16 amino acids.

This sequence joins TRBV19 and TRBJ1-5; D is unresolved. V was clipped by 3 bases and J by 2 bases, with 14 bases between them. Germline values: CDR1 LNHDA, CDR2 SQIVND (reference sequence). This CDR3 has 16 amino acids. Written as DNA, the CDR3 is TGTGCCAGTAGTATCCTGGTGTCCGGTCGCAATCAGCCCCAGCATTTT. It yields the protein CASSILVSGRNQPQHF.

This clone was picked up a small number of times. This chain links TRBV6-6 with TRBJ2-5; possibly TRBD1 for D (5 bases). V lost 6 bases to trimming and J lost 7 bases, with 15 bases between them. Germline V gene lookup returns CDR1 MNHNY and CDR2 SVGAGI (reference sequence). This CDR3 contains 13 residues. The CDR3: CASSSRVSLTQYF. The CDR3 region has the DNA TGTGCCAGCAGCTCCAGGGTGTCTTTGACCCAGTACTTC.

V gene TRBV4-1 combines with J gene TRBJ2-5; possibly TRBD1 for D (7 bases). The V end was cut by 4 bases, the J end by 5 bases, with 20 bases between. This CDR3 has 16 amino acids. Germline V gene data show CDR1 as MGHRA and CDR2 as YSYEKL. The CDR3 coding sequence is TGCGCCAGCAGCCGATCGGACTACAGGGGCGGGGAGACCCAGTACTTC. Translated: CASSRSDYRGGETQYF.

The chain employs TRBV2 and TRBJ2-2; D is undetermined. This CDR3 is built from 12 residues. V was shortened by 6 bases and J by 8 bases, with 10 bases between the two germline ends. The V gene's germline CDR1 is SNHLY and CDR2 FYNNEI. The CDR3: CASRYITGELFF. DNA for the CDR3: TGTGCCAGCAGATACATCACGGGGGAGCTGTTTTTT.

This clone was detected a few times. As DNA, the CDR3 is TGTGCCAGCAGTTCAGGACAGAACACTGAAGCTTTCTTT. Its protein is CASSSGQNTEAFF. The rearrangement links TRBV28 to TRBJ1-1; possibly TRBD1 for D (5 bases). This CDR3 comprises 13 residues. Germline V gene sequence: CDR1 MDHEN, CDR2 SYDVKM. The V and J ends lost 4 bases and 1 base respectively, with 7 bases between them.

The rearrangement links TRBV6-5 to TRBJ1-4; the match to TRBD1 covers 7 bases. Germline-derived CDR1 and CDR2 are MNHEY and SVGAGI. This CDR3 has 13 residues. J lost 7 bases, V lost 6 bases, and 5 bases had no gene match. CDR3 DNA: TGTGCCAGCAGATCCGGACAGGCTGAAAAACTGTTTTTT. Translating gives CASRSGQAEKLFF.

This chain uses TRBV27 with TRBJ2-5, with 13 bases identical to TRBD2. This CDR3 comprises 19 residues. In germline, CDR1 is MNHEY, CDR2 SMNVEV (reference sequence). J was trimmed by 7 bases and V by 5 bases; bases with no gene match: 19. CDR3 nucleotide sequence: TGTGCCAGCAGTACTAATCCGGGACTAGCGGGAACAGCCCGGGGGACCCAGTACTTC. Protein sequence: CASSTNPGLAGTARGTQYF.

The DNA for the CDR3 is TGTGCCAGCAGTGAAGGCAATAGGGGGAGTGAGCAGTACTTC. Amino acids: CASSEGNRGSEQYF. V usage is TRBV2 and J usage is TRBJ2-7, with a weak D call TRBD1 (6 bases). Trimming cost V 1 base and J 7 bases, with 14 bases left between them. Germline CDR1 is SNHLY and CDR2 is FYNNEI. CDR3 length equals 14 residues.

The chain employs TRBV7-9 and TRBJ1-1; possibly TRBD1 for D (6 bases). This CDR3 region has 13 residues. Trimming removed 5 bases at V and 5 bases at J, with 12 bases between. Looked up from germline, CDR1 is SEHNR and CDR2 is FQNEAQ (reference sequence). CDR3 DNA: TGTGCCAGCAGCAACTCCGACAGGACTGAAGCTTTCTTT. It translates to CASSNSDRTEAFF.